This T cell receptor (beta chain) was identified in a study of shared clonotypes between healthy human individuals. Looking at the study overall: Each donor contributed plates that comprised three CD4 naive, three CD4 memory, two CD8 naive and one CD8 memory.

This CDR3 is 14 amino acids long. The V gene's germline CDR1 is MDHEN and CDR2 SYDVKM. Trimming shortened V by 3 bases and J by 5 bases, and 13 bases separated the two germline ends. Study-level points and caveats: Clonotypes shared by all four sorted-subset donors had higher generation probabilities than non-shared clonotypes. Depth was large, yet rarefaction showed that sorted-subset sequencing was incomplete.

Cells designated naive CD8 were CD45RO-negative and were positively selected for CCR7, with terminally differentiated effector memory CD45RA+ cells excluded. Only Caucasian adults living in Nashville, Tennessee made up the donor group. Points on this clone: The antigen is not known. At the DNA level, this CDR3 is encoded by other sequences in the same sample as well.

Profiling relied on immunoSEQ multiplex PCR, and the TCRdb table lists in-frame clones only, not all of them. This table has millions of clones, approximately 94% appearing once. The receptor's source is a man between 18 and 29 years old in good health. Some clones in this sample may be carry-over from other donors' samples. The sequencing sample was made of naive CD8+ T cells from PBMCs. The V gene is TRBV28, the J gene TRBJ2-5, with a possible D match to TRBD2 (6 bases). CDR3: CASSLVGGRETQYF. Written as DNA, the CDR3 is TGTGCCAGCAGTTTGGTGGGAGGTCGGGAGACCCAGTACTTC.